These 11 T cell receptor beta chains came from one sample sequenced in a study of T-cell memory formation after mild COVID-19. TCRdb processed the 5' RACE reads anew with MiXCR; each CDR3 protein has one entry. The sample includes roughly 49,000 distinct CDR3 sequences, roughly a quarter seen only once; the top ten take 40% to 50%. Sequenced material: PBMCs or a T cell subset sorted from them (not recorded which). The receptors shown here come from a man between 18 and 29 years old who had mild COVID-19 (a few samples of this study predate the infection). Cell type and time point are not known.

V and J are TRBV7-9 and TRBJ1-1; D not resolved. Germline CDR1 reads SEHNR; CDR2 reads FQNEAQ (reference sequence). This CDR3 comprises 15 residues. V was shortened by 4 bases and J by 5 bases, with 17 bases between the two germline ends. DNA for the CDR3: TGTGCCAGCAGCTCTGTTGACGGGTGGGAAACTGAAGCTTTCTTT. It encodes CASSSVDGWETEAFF.

V and J are TRBV12-3 or TRBV12-4 and TRBJ1-2, with D possibly TRBD1 on 6 matching bases. Between the trimmed V and J ends, which lost 7 bases and 2 bases, there was a span of 17 bases. The CDR3 covers 15 residues. For the CDR3, the DNA is TGTGCCAGCACTTCAAGGCGGGACACCAACTATGGCTACACCTTC. Translating it yields CASTSRRDTNYGYTF.

There are a few counts of this clonotype. The rearrangement uses TRBV28 and TRBJ2-7; 7 bases line up with TRBD1. Germline CDR1 is MDHEN and CDR2 is SYDVKM. With 4 bases clipped from V and 2 bases from J, the junction kept 2 bases outside the gene matches. The CDR3 runs to 13 residues. CDR3 region: CASSSGQTYEQYV. DNA for the CDR3: TGTGCCAGCAGTTCGGGACAGACCTACGAGCAGTACGTC.

The chain uses TRBV11-2 and TRBJ1-1, with D hard to call. Trimming cost V 5 bases and J 4 bases, with 8 bases left between them. Germline V lookup: CDR1 SGHAT, CDR2 FQNNGV. CDR3 size: 12 residues. The CDR3 DNA follows: TGTGCCAGCAGCCTAACTGCCACTGAAGCTTTCTTT. Translation gives CASSLTATEAFF.

The CDR3 sequence is CASSQKGLAGYEQYF. In nucleotides, the CDR3 is TGCGCCAGCAGCCAGAAGGGACTAGCGGGGTACGAGCAGTACTTC. This chain joins TRBV4-1 and TRBJ2-7; 13 nucleotides match TRBD2. Unmatched junction bases numbered 3, after V lost 3 bases and J lost 4 bases. Germline V gene sequence: CDR1 MGHRA, CDR2 YSYEKL. The CDR3 spans 15 residues.

The chain joins TRBV4-1 to TRBJ1-1; 7 bases are a match to TRBD1. This CDR3 is 17 amino acids long. Germline V lookup: CDR1 MGHRA, CDR2 YSYEKL. J lost 1 base, V lost 4 bases, and 12 bases had no gene match. The CDR3 sequence is CASSLGIPGQANTEAFF. CDR3 sequence (DNA): TGCGCCAGCAGCCTAGGGATCCCCGGACAGGCGAACACTGAAGCTTTCTTT.

The rearrangement uses TRBV13 and TRBJ1-4; 7 bases map to TRBD1. Germline lookup yields CDR1 PRHDT and CDR2 FYEKMQ (reference sequence). The CDR3 loop spans 14 amino acids. Germline trimming cut 5 bases from V and 7 bases from J; bases unmatched to any gene: 7. Written as DNA, the CDR3 is TGTGCCAGCAGCAAGACAGGGTTTGCTGAAAAACTGTTTTTT. Translation gives CASSKTGFAEKLFF.

This clonotype was seen just once. The chain has TRBV7-9 and TRBJ1-1, with 9 bases matching TRBD1. V lost 5 bases to trimming and J lost 0 bases; unmatched junction nucleotides: 16. The CDR3 spans 19 residues. Germline values: CDR1 SEHNR, CDR2 FQNEAQ (reference sequence). CDR3 coding DNA: TGTGCCAGCAGCGGAAGGCGGTGGGGGACAGGGACTATGAACACTGAAGCTTTCTTT. Its protein is CASSGRRWGTGTMNTEAFF.

This clonotype was counted a few times. The chain employs TRBV3-1 and TRBJ2-1; D not resolved. The V gene lost 1 base and the J gene lost 6 bases, with 1 base spanning the gap. CDR3 length: 11 amino acids. CDR1 is LGHDT and CDR2 is YNNKEL in the germline V gene (reference sequence). DNA for the CDR3: TGTGCCAGCAGCCAAGGCAATGAGCAGTTCTTC. It translates to CASSQGNEQFF.

J is TRBJ1-4 and V is TRBV20-1; the D is unclear. This CDR3 is built from 13 residues. CDR1 is DFQATT and CDR2 is SNEGSKA in the germline V gene (reference sequence). Deletions cut 0 bases from V and 12 bases from J, with 14 bases between. CDR3: CSARDENRVELFF. The CDR3 DNA follows: TGCAGTGCTAGAGATGAGAATCGGGTGGAACTGTTTTTT.

V is TRBV9 and J is TRBJ1-5; D is uncertain. Germline loops: CDR1 SGDLS, CDR2 YYNGEE. The CDR3 totals 15 residues. With 0 bases removed from V and 3 bases from J, the gap between germline ends came to 10 bases. The CDR3 here is CASSVGGGDNQPQHF. In DNA form, the CDR3 reads TGTGCCAGCAGCGTAGGGGGAGGCGACAATCAGCCCCAGCATTTT. Complete variable domain (other parts from reference TRBV9 and TRBJ1-5): DSGVTQTPKHLITATGQRVTLRCSPRSGDLSVYWYQQSLDQGLQFLIQYYNGEERAKGNILERFSAQQFPDLHSELNLSSLELGDSALYFCASSVGGGDNQPQHFGDGTRLSIL.